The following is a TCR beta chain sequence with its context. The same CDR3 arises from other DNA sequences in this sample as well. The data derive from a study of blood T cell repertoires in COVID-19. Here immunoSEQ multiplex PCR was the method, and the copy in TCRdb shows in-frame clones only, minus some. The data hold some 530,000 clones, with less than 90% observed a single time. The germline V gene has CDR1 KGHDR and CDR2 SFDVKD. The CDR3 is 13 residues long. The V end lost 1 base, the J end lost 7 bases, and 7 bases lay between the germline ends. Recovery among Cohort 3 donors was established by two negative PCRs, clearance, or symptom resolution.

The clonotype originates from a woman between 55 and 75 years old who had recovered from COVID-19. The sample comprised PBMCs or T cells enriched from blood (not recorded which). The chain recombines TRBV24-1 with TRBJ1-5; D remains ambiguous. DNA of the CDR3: TGTGCCACCAGTGATTTTTCGGGACAGCCCCAGCATTTT. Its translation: CATSDFSGQPQHF.